This TCR beta chain was sequenced in a study of shared clonotypes between healthy human individuals. For the study at large: Each donor contributed plates that comprised three CD4 naive, three CD4 memory, two CD8 naive and one CD8 memory. Regarding the study as a whole: Naive subsets, compared against memory subsets, generally had larger estimated richness values.

Original data processing: ImmunoSEQ output lacked quality scores and full-length reads, limiting matched filtering. The method was immunoSEQ multiplex PCR; TCRdb's version includes in-frame clones alone and lacks a portion of them. For V, J and clone size, that table is used; D and trimming come from the DNA. The sample shows more than 2 million clones, approximately 95% of them seen only once. The V gene end was trimmed by 4 bases and the J gene end by 5 bases; junction bases not matched to a gene: 17. The CDR3 is made up of 18 amino acids. Germline loops: CDR1 MNHEY, CDR2 SMNVEV (reference sequence). A remark on this clone: Its antigen is unidentified.

This sequence joins TRBV27 and TRBJ1-5; 7 bases match TRBD1. The sequenced sample consisted of naive CD4+ T cells sorted from blood. Subset indicated: CD45RA+ positively selected. The receptor was derived from a man between 18 and 29 years old in good health. CDR3 sequence (DNA): TGTGCCAGCAGTTCCCAGCGCGGAGAAGGGGGCCTTTATCAGCCCCAGCATTTT. Its translation: CASSSQRGEGGLYQPQHF.